Shown below are 23 T cell receptor beta chains from a single sample sequenced in a study of blood T cell repertoires in COVID-19. This table comes from immunoSEQ multiplex PCR, and its TCRdb copy is limited to in-frame clones, with some not included. This table holds under 250,000 clones, roughly 85% found once. Sequencing used peripheral blood. These receptors were obtained from a woman in her 70s with active or convalescent COVID-19.

The chain uses TRBV2 and TRBJ1-5; TRBD1 agrees at 8 bases. The CDR3 has 15 amino acids. The trim removed 6 bases at V and 2 bases at J, leaving 6 bases unmatched. The germline gives CDR1 SNHLY, CDR2 FYNNEI. The CDR3 reads CASSDRGRGNQPQHF. The CDR3 DNA follows: TGTGCCAGCAGCGACAGGGGTAGAGGCAATCAGCCCCAGCATTTT.

This clone appeared a few times. The chain joins TRBV19 to TRBJ1-6, with D uncertain. The CDR3 consists of 14 residues. The V end was cut by 1 base, the J end by 5 bases, with 6 bases between. The germline V gene encodes CDR1 LNHDA and CDR2 SQIVND (reference sequence). CDR3 amino acids: CASSIGTNNSPLHF. CDR3 nucleotide sequence: TGTGCCAGTAGTATAGGGACTAATAATTCACCCCTCCACTTT.

The chain links TRBV5-7 to TRBJ2-7; 7 nucleotides agree with TRBD2. TRBV5-7 is known as an ORF, though its function is uncertain. The CDR3 covers 18 residues. Germline trimming cut 5 bases from V and 0 bases from J; bases unmatched to any gene: 17. CDR3 DNA: TGTGCCAGCAGTCCCGGGAGGAGGGCTATACCGATCTCCTACGAGCAGTACTTC. Encoded protein: CASSPGRRAIPISYEQYF.

The chain employs TRBV6-5 and TRBJ2-6, with TRBD2 as a possible D gene (5 bases). The CDR3 is made up of 16 amino acids. The germline V and J ends were trimmed by 2 bases and 6 bases, with 14 bases remaining between them. The V gene's germline CDR1 is MNHEY and CDR2 SVGAGI. The CDR3, as DNA: TGTGCCAGCAGTTACGGAGGTTCCCTGAAGGCCAACGTCCTGACTTTC. It codes for CASSYGGSLKANVLTF.

The V gene is TRBV6-5, the J gene TRBJ1-5; perhaps TRBD1 as D (5 bases). Trimming pared 6 bases from V and 7 bases from J, leaving 16 bases between. The germline V gene has CDR1 MNHEY and CDR2 SVGAGI. This CDR3 spans 14 amino acids. CDR3: CASRSVGEVQPQHF. The CDR3, as DNA: TGTGCCAGCAGGTCCGTGGGGGAGGTACAGCCCCAGCATTTT.

This clone was recorded only once. The gene calls are TRBV11-3 and TRBJ2-7; perhaps TRBD2 as D (5 bases). V was pared by 3 bases and J by 3 bases, with 9 bases between. Germline CDR1 SGHNT, CDR2 YENEEA. The CDR3 has 13 amino acids. The CDR3 loop reads CASSFKRNYEQYF. CDR3 coding DNA: TGTGCCAGCAGCTTCAAGCGGAACTACGAGCAGTACTTC.

The chain carries TRBV5-1 and TRBJ2-3; 7 bases match TRBD2. CDR3 size: 14 residues. CDR1 is SGHRS, CDR2 YFSETQ, per germline. V trimming: 6 bases; J trimming: 3 bases; junction bases outside the gene matches: 7. CDR3 in DNA: TGCGCCAGCACTTCTCAAGCGGGAACAGATACGCAGTATTTT. Its translation is CASTSQAGTDTQYF. Full variable domain (remainder filled in from reference TRBV5-1 and TRBJ2-3): KAGVTQTPRYLIKTRGQQVTLSCSPISGHRSVSWYQQTPGQGLQFLFEYFSETQRNKGNFPGRFSGRQFSNSRSEMNVSTLELGDSALYLCASTSQAGTDTQYFGPGTRLTVL.

The rearrangement joins TRBV21-1 to TRBJ2-7; the table's D call of TRBD1 was not tested on the DNA. TRBV21-1 is deemed a pseudogene. This CDR3 spans 17 amino acids. The CDR3 DNA is TGTGCCAGCAGCAAAGCCCCAGGGGGACAGGGCTCCTACGAGCAGTACTTC. The encoded protein is CASSKAPGGQGSYEQYF.

The CDR3 region is CASSPGQGGDQPQHF. The CDR3 DNA reads as TGTGCCAGCTCACCGGGGCAGGGCGGGGATCAGCCCCAGCATTTT. The rearrangement uses TRBV18 and TRBJ1-5, with D possibly TRBD1 on 5 matching bases. In germline, CDR1 is KGHSH, CDR2 LQKENI. V lost 3 bases, J lost 5 bases, and 14 bases lay in between. This CDR3 spans 15 amino acids.

This clone was detected ten times or more. The rearrangement uses TRBV19 and TRBJ1-1, with 10 bases matching TRBD1. The J segment lost 1 base and the V segment lost 3 bases, leaving 20 bases of the junction unmatched. Germline loops: CDR1 LNHDA, CDR2 SQIVND (reference sequence). The CDR3 has 21 residues. DNA for the CDR3: TGTGCCAGTAGTATGAGGTTTAACGGGGACAGGGGACGTGGAGGGAACACTGAAGCTTTCTTT. Translating gives CASSMRFNGDRGRGGNTEAFF.

The gene calls are TRBV3-1 (or the pseudogene TRBV3-2) and TRBJ2-6, with unresolved D. Trimming stripped 1 base from V and 0 bases from J, with 4 bases between. In germline, CDR1 is LGHDT, CDR2 YNNKEL (reference sequence). CDR3 size: 15 residues. The CDR3 reads CASSQAFSGANVLTF. DNA for the CDR3: TGTGCCAGCAGCCAAGCGTTCTCTGGGGCCAACGTCCTGACTTTC.

The V call is TRBV5-4, the J call TRBJ1-1; 9 nucleotides agree with TRBD1. This CDR3 has 14 amino acids. Trimming at V came to 4 bases and at J to 1 base, leaving 2 bases not matched to a gene. CDR1 is SGHNT, CDR2 YYREEE, per germline (reference sequence). CDR3 DNA sequence: TGTGCCAGCAGCGTACAGGGGGCGAACACTGAAGCTTTCTTT. It translates to CASSVQGANTEAFF.

Only one count was recorded for this clone. This chain joins TRBV19 and TRBJ1-3; D uncertain. Trimming left V 5 bases short and J 0 bases short, with 8 bases between. CDR3 length equals 14 residues. Per the germline V gene, CDR1 is LNHDA and CDR2 is SQIVND (reference sequence). For the CDR3, the DNA is TGTGCCAGTAGTTACGGGAGCTCTGGAAACACCATATATTTT. It specifies CASSYGSSGNTIYF.

Regarding this clone: Germline is not matched at one junction end, which may reflect a read error. This chain uses TRBV6-5 with TRBJ2-7; 7 positions agree with TRBD1. The CDR3 sequence is 13 residues long. From germline, CDR1 is MNHEY and CDR2 SVGAGI. DNA of the CDR3: TGTGCCAGCAGCTACTGGACAGGAGGAGAGCAGTACTTC. Its protein is CASSYWTGGEQYF.

This chain's CDR3 is CASSPSPNSPLHF. The CDR3 DNA sequence: TGTGCCAGCTCACCAAGCCCGAATTCACCCCTCCACTTT. The V call is TRBV18, the J call TRBJ1-6; D not resolved. The ends were cut back, 2 bases at V and 7 bases at J, with 6 bases in the middle. This CDR3 has 13 residues. The germline V gene has CDR1 KGHSH and CDR2 LQKENI.

This chain connects TRBV18 to TRBJ1-1; D is ambiguous. The V gene's germline CDR1 is KGHSH and CDR2 LQKENI. V dropped 2 bases and J dropped 5 bases, with 9 bases sitting between them. The CDR3 is made up of 13 amino acids. The CDR3 DNA is TGTGCCAGCTCACCAGCGGGAGGGACTGAAGCTTTCTTT. Its protein is CASSPAGGTEAFF.

The V gene is TRBV5-1, the J gene TRBJ2-1, with 8 bases aligning to TRBD2. This CDR3 has 14 amino acids. V lost 2 bases, J lost 10 bases, and 8 bases stayed unmatched. Germline values: CDR1 SGHRS, CDR2 YFSETQ. The CDR3 nucleotides read TGCGCCAGCAGCTTAGCATCAGAGCGGGAGGAGCAGTTCTTC. It is translated as CASSLASEREEQFF.

The V gene is TRBV9, the J gene TRBJ1-2, with D perhaps TRBD1 (5 bases). Germline loops: CDR1 SGDLS, CDR2 YYNGEE. The germline V and J ends were trimmed by 2 bases and 3 bases, with 14 bases remaining between them. The CDR3 is made up of 15 amino acids. This CDR3 reads CASSVSQGLDYGYTF. The CDR3 nucleotides read TGTGCCAGCAGCGTGTCTCAGGGACTAGACTATGGCTACACCTTC.

DNA of the CDR3: TGTGCCAGCAGTCCCCTGGCGGGAGGCACAGATACGCAGTATTTT. The encoded protein is CASSPLAGGTDTQYF. The chain is built from TRBV6-5 and TRBJ2-3, with 7 bases aligning to TRBD2. Trimming at V came to 5 bases and at J to 1 base, leaving 6 bases not matched to a gene. The CDR3 is made up of 15 amino acids. Germline CDR1 and CDR2: MNHEY and SVGAGI.

This clone has only a few counts. CDR3 nucleotides: TGCAGCGTTGAAGTGGGCCAGGGGAGTCTCTACGAGCAGTACTTC. Protein sequence: CSVEVGQGSLYEQYF. This chain uses TRBV29-1 with TRBJ2-7; D might be TRBD1 (6 bases). This CDR3 spans 15 amino acids. Trimming shortened V by 1 base and J by 3 bases, and 16 bases separated the two germline ends. In germline, CDR1 is SQVTM, CDR2 ANQGSEA.

This chain connects TRBV9 to TRBJ2-3; TRBD2 agrees at 9 bases. V shed 3 bases and J 4 bases; nucleotides not matched to a gene: 12. The germline gives CDR1 SGDLS, CDR2 YYNGEE. The CDR3 consists of 17 residues. The CDR3 is CASSAPRGSGGADTQYF. CDR3 DNA sequence: TGTGCCAGCAGCGCCCCCCGAGGTAGCGGGGGCGCAGATACGCAGTATTTT.

The V call is TRBV28, the J call TRBJ2-7, with D tentatively TRBD2 (5 bases). Germline-derived CDR1 and CDR2 are MDHEN and SYDVKM. The CDR3 totals 15 residues. Trimming took 3 bases from V and 5 from J, leaving 17 bases between them. The CDR3 is CASSFSAEGIHEQYF. The CDR3 bases are TGTGCCAGCAGTTTTAGCGCGGAAGGCATCCACGAGCAGTACTTC. The full variable domain, rest sourced from reference TRBV28 and TRBJ2-7, is DVKVTQSSRYLVKRTGEKVFLECVQDMDHENMFWYRQDPGLGLRLIYFSYDVKMKEKGDIPEGYSVSREKKERFSLILESASTNQTSMYLCASSFSAEGIHEQYFGPGTRLTVT.

On this clone: In the same sample, other DNA sequences code for this CDR3. The CDR3: CASSLQGNTEAFF. CDR3 nucleotide sequence: TGCGCCAGCAGCTTACAGGGGAACACTGAAGCTTTCTTT. This sequence joins TRBV5-1 and TRBJ1-1; TRBD1 is a possible D gene (6 bases). This CDR3 comprises 13 residues. V lost 2 bases and J 1 base, leaving 6 bases between the germline ends. Germline V gene data show CDR1 as SGHRS and CDR2 as YFSETQ.